This T cell receptor (beta chain) derives from a study of T cell changes during pregnancy in multiple sclerosis. This clone appeared a single time. The same CDR3 arises from other DNA sequences in this sample as well. Trimming at V came to 6 bases and at J to 7 bases, leaving 15 bases not matched to a gene. CDR1 and CDR2 (germline): MNHEY, SVGAGI. This CDR3 spans 15 amino acids. Method: immunoSEQ multiplex PCR; TCRdb's copy keeps in-frame clones and lacks some. The sample contains about 44,000 clones, about 89% of which appear only once. This sample comprised CD4+ T cells from peripheral blood mononuclear cells, obtained after pregnancy. The gene calls are TRBV6-5 and TRBJ2-7; 7 bases line up with TRBD2. This receptor was obtained from a female donor with multiple sclerosis, enrolled in a pregnancy study. CDR3: CASSYASGPLREQYF. The CDR3 coding sequence is TGTGCCAGCAGCTATGCTAGCGGTCCATTACGGGAGCAGTACTTC.